This TCR beta chain was obtained from a study of T cell responses to AZD1222 COVID-19 vaccine (dated by TCRdb to the early 2020s). In terms of the full investigation: AZD1222 recipients given second doses at about 4 weeks or at about 12 weeks were pooled, since spike-specific TCR depth and breadth were not found to differ between the two schedules. TCR sequencing was performed for roughly 250 trial participants, of whom roughly 200 were given two doses of AZD1222 and around 25 were given two doses of MenACWY control vaccine. Trial participants were enrolled by age into subgroups of 18-55, 56-69 and 70-plus years, and around 150, 28 and 57 TCR-sequenced participants, respectively, were included in these subgroups.

This sample's time point label indicates: baseline before first vaccination. The vaccinee samples were drawn from two UK trials, COV001 and COV002, one of which was a single-blind randomized controlled phase 2/3 trial testing AZD1222 (ChAdOx1 nCoV-19) in healthy adults. For TCRbeta chain sequencing, PBMC samples were collected from trial participants at day 0 and at day 28 after the second dose. The CDR1 and CDR2 encoded by the germline V gene are LGHNA and YNFKEQ. V is trimmed back by 0 bases and J by 1 base, and the junction contains 3 bases that no gene match accounts for. Measured from the cysteine to the phenylalanine, the CDR3 is 15 residues long. Here the CDR3 DNA is all that survives: 45 bases in frame from base 1. The research as a whole found: Nearly half of unique spike-specific TCRs reportedly recognized epitopes outside regions mutated in the B.1.351 and B.1.1.7 variants. Participants were mostly white British and included more females than males, and it was suggested by the authors that clonal diversity may have been underestimated. Conclusions about previously exposed vaccinees are limited because only six or seven AZD1222 recipients were SARS-CoV-2 seropositive at baseline. Vaccine-associated CD4 TCRs spanned the whole spike protein, with dominant responses in regions 160-218 and 743-854. The 56-69-year group was small, and its depth increase did not reach significance, likely because of low power. Because no day 14 peak-response samples were available, repertoires were characterized only after the peak T cell response. After two AZD1222 doses, both the breadth and the depth of spike-specific TCRs were significantly higher than at day 0 and than in MenACWY recipients.

The CDR3 regions of human TCRbeta chains were analyzed by immunosequencing. In the paper's pipeline: TCRs in the repertoires were compared against a reference library of SARS-CoV-2-specific TCRs that had been generated with the MIRA antigen-specificity platform. Breadth was defined as the fraction of unique TCRs that were SARS-CoV-2-associated. Depth was defined as the fraction of total T cells that were SARS-CoV-2-associated. Each spike-specific TCR was assigned to its reactive spike region and to a CD4 or CD8 class using the MIRA data. Log10-transformed breadth and depth values were compared by one-way ANOVA with Sidak's multiple comparisons tests. Held by TCRdb, this immuneACCESS table contains in-frame sequences only and omits some clones. Under half of the omission traces to an unresolved V gene where checked; the cause of the rest is unknown. D and trimming come from the DNA, and the V and J calls and clone size come from that table. A total of tens of thousands of clones appear in this sample, approximately 86% of them only once. Of the sample, under 6.5% is held by the ten largest clones.

To note about this clone: This receptor's antigen is unknown. No per-base quality is available; no much larger clone lies one base away.

The source was peripheral blood, collected on day 0 of AZD1222 vaccination. This sequence originates from an adult in good health. This chain is built from TRBV4-2 and TRBJ2-7; 7 bases in the junction line up with TRBD2. The sequence in DNA is TGTGCCAGCAGCCAAGATTTGGGGGGGTCCTACGAGCAGTACTTC. Protein translation: CASSQDLGGSYEQYF.